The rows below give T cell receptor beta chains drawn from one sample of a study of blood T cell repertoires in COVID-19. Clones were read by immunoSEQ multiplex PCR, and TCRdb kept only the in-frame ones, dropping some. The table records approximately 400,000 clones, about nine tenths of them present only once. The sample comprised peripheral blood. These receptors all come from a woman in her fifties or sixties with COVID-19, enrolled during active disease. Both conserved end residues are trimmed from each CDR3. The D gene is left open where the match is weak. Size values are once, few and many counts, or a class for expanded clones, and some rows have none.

CDR3: ASSLTRVAETQY
J: TRBJ2-5
D: NA
V: TRBV5-1
size: once

CDR3: ASSPSTGKNIQY
J: TRBJ2-4
D: TRBD1
V: TRBV5-1
size: NA

CDR3: ASSSILANGGAVDTQY
J: TRBJ2-3
D: TRBD2
V: TRBV27
size: NA

CDR3: ASSSTGGGGFDGYT
J: TRBJ1-2
D: TRBD1
V: TRBV7-9
size: NA

CDR3: ASSPRTGVDQQY
J: TRBJ2-7
D: TRBD1
V: TRBV4-1
size: NA

CDR3: SVGTGNMNTEAF
J: TRBJ1-1
D: NA
V: TRBV29-1
size: few

CDR3: SVGRQGSEQF
J: TRBJ2-1
D: TRBD1
V: TRBV29-1
size: NA

CDR3: ASSLDASYNEQF
J: TRBJ2-1
D: NA
V: TRBV7-2
size: NA

CDR3: ASSQGGTVNEQF
J: TRBJ2-1
D: TRBD1
V: TRBV4-2
size: NA

CDR3: ASAQAGMNTEAF
J: TRBJ1-1
D: NA
V: TRBV9
size: NA

CDR3: ASSQGAEKLF
J: TRBJ1-4
D: NA
V: TRBV4-2
size: few

CDR3: ASSSASGGYEQY
J: TRBJ2-7
D: TRBD2
V: TRBV7-6
size: few

CDR3: ATSRTANYGYT
J: TRBJ1-2
D: NA
V: TRBV24-1
size: NA

CDR3: AISDTVYLREQF
J: TRBJ2-1
D: NA
V: TRBV10-3
size: NA

CDR3: SVEEAGRDEQF
J: TRBJ2-1
D: TRBD2
V: TRBV29-1
size: NA

CDR3: ASSLVPGFGELF
J: TRBJ2-2
D: NA
V: TRBV7-9
size: NA

CDR3: AWALRQGIGNEQY
J: TRBJ2-7
D: TRBD1
V: TRBV30
size: NA